The sequence of this T cell receptor beta chain was determined in a study of blood T cell repertoires in COVID-19. What the recovered Cohort 3 donors had was two negative PCRs, clearance, or symptom resolution. The CDR3 covers 17 residues. Trimming cost V 4 bases and J 0 bases; bases outside gene matches: 9. The germline gives CDR1 LGHNA, CDR2 YNFKEQ. The protocol was immunoSEQ multiplex PCR, while the TCRdb copy is restricted to in-frame clones and leaves out a portion. The sample consists of roughly 150,000 clones, 75% to 90% of them appearing once. The sequence derives from a man aged 50-59 years who had recovered from COVID-19. Sequencing was performed on PBMCs or T cells enriched from blood (not recorded which). The chain employs TRBV4-2 and TRBJ2-3; 8 nucleotides line up with TRBD2. CDR3 region: CASSRRLAKPSTDTQYF. The CDR3 region has the DNA TGTGCCAGCAGCCGCCGACTAGCGAAACCTAGCACAGATACGCAGTATTTT.